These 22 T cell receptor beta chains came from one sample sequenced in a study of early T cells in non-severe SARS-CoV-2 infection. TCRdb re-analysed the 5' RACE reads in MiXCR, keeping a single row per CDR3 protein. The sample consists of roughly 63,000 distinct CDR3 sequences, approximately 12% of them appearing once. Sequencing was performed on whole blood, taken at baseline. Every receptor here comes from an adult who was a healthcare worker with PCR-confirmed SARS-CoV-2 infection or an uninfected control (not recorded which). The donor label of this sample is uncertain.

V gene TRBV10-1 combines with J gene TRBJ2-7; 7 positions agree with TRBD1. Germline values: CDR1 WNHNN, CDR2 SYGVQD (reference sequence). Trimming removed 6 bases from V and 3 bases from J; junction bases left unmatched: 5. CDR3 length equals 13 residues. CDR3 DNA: TGCGCCAGCAGCCCGGGACAGAGCTACGAGCAGTACGTC. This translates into CASSPGQSYEQYV.

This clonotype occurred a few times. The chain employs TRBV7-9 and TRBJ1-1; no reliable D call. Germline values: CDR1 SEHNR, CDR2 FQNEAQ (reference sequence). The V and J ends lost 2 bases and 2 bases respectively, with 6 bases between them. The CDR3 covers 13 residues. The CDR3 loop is CASSLFSNTEAFF. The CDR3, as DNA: TGTGCCAGCAGCTTATTTTCCAACACTGAAGCTTTCTTT.

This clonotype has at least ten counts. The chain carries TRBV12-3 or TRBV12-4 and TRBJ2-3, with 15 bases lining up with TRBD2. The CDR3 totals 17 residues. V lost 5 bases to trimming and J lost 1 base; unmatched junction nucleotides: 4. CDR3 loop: CASSPGLAGGRTDTQYF. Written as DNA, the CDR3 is TGTGCCAGCAGTCCCGGACTAGCGGGGGGGCGCACAGATACGCAGTATTTT.

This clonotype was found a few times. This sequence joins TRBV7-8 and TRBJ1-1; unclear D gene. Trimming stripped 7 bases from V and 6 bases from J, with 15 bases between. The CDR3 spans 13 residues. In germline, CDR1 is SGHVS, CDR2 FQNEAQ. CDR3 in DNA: TGTGCCAGCACCAACTCGGGGTTCCCTGAAGCTTTCTTT. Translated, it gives CASTNSGFPEAFF.

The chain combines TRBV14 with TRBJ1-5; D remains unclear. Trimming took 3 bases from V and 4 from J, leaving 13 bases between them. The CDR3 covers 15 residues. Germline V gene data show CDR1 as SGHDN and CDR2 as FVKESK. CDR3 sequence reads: CASSHGGTSNQPQHF. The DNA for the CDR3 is TGTGCCAGCAGCCATGGAGGCACATCAAATCAGCCCCAGCATTTT. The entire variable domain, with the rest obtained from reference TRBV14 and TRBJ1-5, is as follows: EAGVTQFPSHSVIEKGQTVTLRCDPISGHDNLYWYRRVMGKEIKFLLHFVKESKQDESGMPNNRFLAERTGGTYSTLKVQPAELEDSGVYFCASSHGGTSNQPQHFGDGTRLSIL.

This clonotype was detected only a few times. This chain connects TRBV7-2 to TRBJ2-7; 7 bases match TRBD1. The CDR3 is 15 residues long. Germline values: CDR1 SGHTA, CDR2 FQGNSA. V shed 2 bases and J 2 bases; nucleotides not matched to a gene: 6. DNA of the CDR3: TGTGCCAGCAGCTTAACATGGGACAGAGCCTACGAGCAGTACGTC. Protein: CASSLTWDRAYEQYV.

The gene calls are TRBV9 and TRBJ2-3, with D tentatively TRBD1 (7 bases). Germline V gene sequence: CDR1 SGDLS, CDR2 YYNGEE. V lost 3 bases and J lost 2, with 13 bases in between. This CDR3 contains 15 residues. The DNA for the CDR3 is TGTGCCAGCAGCGGACAGGGAGGCTTCACAGATACGCAGTATTTT. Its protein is CASSGQGGFTDTQYF.

The CDR3 DNA reads as TGCGCCAGCAGTGAGTCTTCGGCTAAGTCCTCCTACAATGAGCAGTTCTTC. Its translation is CASSESSAKSSYNEQFF. V gene TRBV10-1 combines with J gene TRBJ2-1; D unclear. Looked up from germline, CDR1 is WNHNN and CDR2 is SYGVQD (reference sequence). The ends were cut back, 0 bases at V and 0 bases at J, with 12 bases in the middle. The CDR3 is 17 residues long.

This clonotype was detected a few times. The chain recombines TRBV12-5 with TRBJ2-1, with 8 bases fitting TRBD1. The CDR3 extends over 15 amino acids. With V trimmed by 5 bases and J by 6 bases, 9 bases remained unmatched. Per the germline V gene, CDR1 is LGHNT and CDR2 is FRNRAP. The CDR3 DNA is TGTGCTAGTGGTCCAAACCCGGGACAGGCCAATGAGCAGTTCTTC. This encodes CASGPNPGQANEQFF. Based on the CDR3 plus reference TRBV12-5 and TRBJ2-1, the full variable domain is DARVTQTPRHKVTEMGQEVTMRCQPILGHNTVFWYRQTMMQGLELLAYFRNRAPLDDSGMPKDRFSAEMPDATLATLKIQPSEPRDSAVYFCASGPNPGQANEQFFGPGTRLTVL.

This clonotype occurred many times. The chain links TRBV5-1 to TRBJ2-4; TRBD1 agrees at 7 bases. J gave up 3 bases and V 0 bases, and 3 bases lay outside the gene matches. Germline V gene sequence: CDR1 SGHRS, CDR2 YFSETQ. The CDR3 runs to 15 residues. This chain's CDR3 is CASSLEQGYKNIQYF. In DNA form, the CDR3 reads TGCGCCAGCAGCTTGGAACAGGGGTACAAAAACATTCAGTACTTC.

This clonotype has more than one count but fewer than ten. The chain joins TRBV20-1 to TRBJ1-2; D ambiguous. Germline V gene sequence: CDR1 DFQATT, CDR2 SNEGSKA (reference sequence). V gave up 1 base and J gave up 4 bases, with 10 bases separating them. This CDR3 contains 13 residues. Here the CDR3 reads CSARGSEVYGYTF. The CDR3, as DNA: TGCAGTGCTAGAGGGTCAGAAGTCTATGGCTACACCTTC.

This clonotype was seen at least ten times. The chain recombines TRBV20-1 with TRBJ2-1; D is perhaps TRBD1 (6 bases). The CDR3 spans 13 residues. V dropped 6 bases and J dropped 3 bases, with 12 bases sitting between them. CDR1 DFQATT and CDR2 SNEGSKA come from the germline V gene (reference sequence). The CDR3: CSAEQGNYNEQFF. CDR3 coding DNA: TGCAGTGCAGAGCAGGGGAACTACAATGAGCAGTTCTTC.

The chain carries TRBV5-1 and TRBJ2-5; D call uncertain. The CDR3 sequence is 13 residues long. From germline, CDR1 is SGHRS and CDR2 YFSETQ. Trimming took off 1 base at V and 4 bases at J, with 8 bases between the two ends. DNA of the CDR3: TGCGCCAGCAGCTTGTCTCAGGCAGAGACCCAGTACTTC. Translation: CASSLSQAETQYF. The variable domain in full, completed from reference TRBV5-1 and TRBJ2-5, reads KAGVTQTPRYLIKTRGQQVTLSCSPISGHRSVSWYQQTPGQGLQFLFEYFSETQRNKGNFPGRFSGRQFSNSRSEMNVSTLELGDSALYLCASSLSQAETQYFGPGTRLLVL.

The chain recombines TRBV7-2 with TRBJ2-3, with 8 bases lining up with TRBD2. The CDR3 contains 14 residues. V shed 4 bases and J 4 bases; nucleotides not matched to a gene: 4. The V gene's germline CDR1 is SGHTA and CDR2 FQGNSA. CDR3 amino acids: CASSYGGAPDTQYF. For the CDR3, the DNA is TGTGCCAGCAGCTACGGGGGGGCACCAGATACGCAGTATTTT.

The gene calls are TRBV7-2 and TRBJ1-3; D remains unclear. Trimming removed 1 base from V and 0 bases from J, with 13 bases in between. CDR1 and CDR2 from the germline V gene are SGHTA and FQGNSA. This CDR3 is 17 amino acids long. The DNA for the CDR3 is TGTGCCAGCAGCTTAGGGCAGGCATTGCGCTCTGGAAACACCATATATTTT. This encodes CASSLGQALRSGNTIYF.

The CDR3 protein is CATSPGRTQFF. CDR3 bases: TGTGCCACCTCCCCTGGCCGAACGCAGTTCTTC. V gene TRBV24-1 combines with J gene TRBJ2-1, with unresolved D. The CDR3 runs 11 residues. V lost 9 bases and J lost 12, with 14 bases in between. Germline V gene lookup returns CDR1 KGHDR and CDR2 SFDVKD.

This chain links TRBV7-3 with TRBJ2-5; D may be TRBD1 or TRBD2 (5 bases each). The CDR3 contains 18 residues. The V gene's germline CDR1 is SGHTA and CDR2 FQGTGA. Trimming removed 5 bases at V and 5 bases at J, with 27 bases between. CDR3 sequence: CASSPHARGGLAGETQYF. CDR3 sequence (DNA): TGTGCCAGCAGCCCCCACGCTCGGGGCGGCCTAGCTGGGGAGACCCAGTACTTC.

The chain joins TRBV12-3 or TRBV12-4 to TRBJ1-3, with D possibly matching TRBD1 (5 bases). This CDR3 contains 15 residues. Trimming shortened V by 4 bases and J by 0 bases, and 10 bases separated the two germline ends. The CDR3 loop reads CASSSPGISGNTIYF. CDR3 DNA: TGTGCCAGCAGTTCCCCAGGGATCTCTGGAAACACCATATATTTT.

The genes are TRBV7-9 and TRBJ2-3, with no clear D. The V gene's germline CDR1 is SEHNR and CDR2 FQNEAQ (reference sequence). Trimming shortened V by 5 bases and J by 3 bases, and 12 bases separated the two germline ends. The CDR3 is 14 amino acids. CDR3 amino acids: CASSPYWETDTQYF. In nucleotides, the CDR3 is TGTGCCAGCAGCCCCTATTGGGAAACAGATACGCAGTATTTT.

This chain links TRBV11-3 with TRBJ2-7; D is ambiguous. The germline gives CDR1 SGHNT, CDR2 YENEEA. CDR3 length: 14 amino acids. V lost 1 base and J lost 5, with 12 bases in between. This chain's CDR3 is CASSLGPLPHEQYV. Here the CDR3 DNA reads TGTGCCAGCAGCTTAGGCCCGCTGCCCCACGAGCAGTACGTC.

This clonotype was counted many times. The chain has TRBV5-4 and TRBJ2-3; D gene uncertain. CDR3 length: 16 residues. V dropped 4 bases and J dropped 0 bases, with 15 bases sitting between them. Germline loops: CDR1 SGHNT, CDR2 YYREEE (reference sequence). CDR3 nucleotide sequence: TGTGCCAGCAGCACCCAGAACCCGACTAGCACAGATACGCAGTATTTT. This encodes CASSTQNPTSTDTQYF.

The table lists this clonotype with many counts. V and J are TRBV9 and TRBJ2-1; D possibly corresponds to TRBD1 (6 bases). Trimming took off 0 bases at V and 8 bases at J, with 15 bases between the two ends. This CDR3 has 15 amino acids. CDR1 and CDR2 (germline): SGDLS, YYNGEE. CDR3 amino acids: CASSVAGTSSDEQFF. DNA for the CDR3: TGTGCCAGCAGCGTAGCTGGGACATCTTCGGATGAGCAGTTCTTC. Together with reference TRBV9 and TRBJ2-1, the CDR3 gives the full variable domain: DSGVTQTPKHLITATGQRVTLRCSPRSGDLSVYWYQQSLDQGLQFLIQYYNGEERAKGNILERFSAQQFPDLHSELNLSSLELGDSALYFCASSVAGTSSDEQFFGPGTRLTVL.